These 2 T cell receptor beta chains came from one sample sequenced in a study of molecular identifiers for immune sequencing clone quantification. One entry per CDR3 protein results from TCRdb running MiXCR on the PCR reads. This sample has 460,000 or so distinct CDR3 sequences, with over 20% found just once. What was sequenced was naive CD8+ T cells from blood, with Jurkat cell RNA spiked in. Subset denoted: FACS-sorted CD8+CD4-CCR7+CD45RA+ naive T cells. The receptors here all came from a human donor in good health. Some libraries in this study had Jurkat cell RNA spiked in.

This clonotype was seen at least ten times. The chain employs TRBV7-9 and TRBJ1-1; 8 bases map to TRBD1. V dropped 8 bases and J dropped 6; count of bases not matched to a gene: 2. CDR3 size: 11 residues. Germline CDR1 reads SEHNR; CDR2 reads FQNEAQ (reference sequence). The CDR3, as DNA: TGTGCCAGCGAGACAGGGGCTGAAGCTTTCTTT. Residues: CASETGAEAFF.

This clonotype was counted ten times or more. The chain has TRBV5-1 and TRBJ2-5; 8 bases map to TRBD2. Trimming cost V 2 bases and J 5 bases; bases outside gene matches: 8. Germline V CDR1 and CDR2: SGHRS, YFSETQ. The CDR3 sequence is 15 residues long. The CDR3 loop reads CASSLSGTSGETQYF. The CDR3 DNA is TGCGCCAGCAGCTTATCCGGGACTAGTGGGGAGACCCAGTACTTC.